This is a list of T cell receptor beta chains from one sample in a study of T cell changes during pregnancy in multiple sclerosis. Data came from immunoSEQ multiplex PCR; TCRdb stores just in-frame clones and leaves some out. The sample has 75,000 to 95,000 clones; 85% to 95% are singletons. The specimen comprised peripheral blood, sampled before pregnancy. The receptors come from a female donor with multiple sclerosis, enrolled in a pregnancy study. Each CDR3 is given without its conserved first and last residue.

>TRBV2|TRBJ1-5
ASSERTLNQPQH
>TRBV7-3|TRBJ1-4
ASSFRDSLNEKLF
>TRBV5-1|TRBJ2-1
ASSLDSLSYNEQF
>TRBV6-6|TRBJ2-7
ASSYSSRGYEQY
>TRBV19|TRBJ2-5
ASSIWGVQETQY
>TRBV6-6|TRBJ2-1
ASRTSGIEQF
>TRBV5-1|TRBJ2-1
ASSLLRGRHPGGGEQF
>TRBV29-1|TRBJ2-3
SVDSLGFTDTQY
>TRBV10-2|TRBJ1-1
ASRMGHSNTEAF
>TRBV7-2|TRBJ2-3
ASSLVQYTDTQY
>TRBV5-4|TRBJ2-3
ASRPGGDTQY
>TRBV7-6|TRBJ2-2
ASSIGLTNTGELF
>TRBV29-1|TRBJ2-7
SAGNRPYEQY
>TRBV10-3|TRBJ2-1
AISALANDYNEQF
>TRBV4-1|TRBJ2-7
ASSQALSQGESEQY
>TRBV5-5|TRBJ1-1
ASSFHRGTEAF
>TRBV6-1|TRBJ2-7
ASSEMGLAAYEQY
>TRBV19|TRBJ2-4
ARTPRTGGQNSAKNIQY
>TRBV2|TRBJ1-3
ASSTTGDTIY
>TRBV9|TRBJ1-1
ASSPDRAEAF
>TRBV2|TRBJ2-5
ASRIELIRKETQY
>TRBV19|TRBJ1-2
ASSIVVTLDRGYYGYT
>TRBV4-2|TRBJ1-1
ASSQDPREEAF
>TRBV5-4|TRBJ1-1
ASSSRQGARNTEAF
>TRBV27|TRBJ1-1
ASTDRFDTEAF
>TRBV27|TRBJ2-7
ASSDRGLYEQY
>TRBV2|TRBJ1-1
ASSDLARGQNTEAF
>TRBV28|TRBJ1-2
ASIGQFYGYT
>TRBV6-1|TRBJ1-1
ASRQTGGGYTEAF
>TRBV25-1|TRBJ1-3
ASSAAGGNTIY
>TRBV4-2|TRBJ1-1
ASSQKDRVTEAF
>TRBV10-3|TRBJ2-7
AISESGGFSYEQY
>TRBV28|TRBJ2-1
ASSDVRDNYNEQF
>TRBV29-1|TRBJ2-7
SVQSRVPSSYEQY
>TRBV7-8|TRBJ1-5
ASSLEQRGINQPQH
>TRBV4-1|TRBJ2-1
ASSQELGGGAWEQF
>TRBV11-3|TRBJ2-7
ASRPQAHLDYEQY
>TRBV27|TRBJ2-3
ASSLTGGDTQY
>TRBV4-1|TRBJ1-2
ASSQEGGTAVGGYT
>TRBV7-9|TRBJ2-7
ASSLRRGTSGSGEQY
>TRBV28|TRBJ1-4
ASSPPGQGLFEKLF
>TRBV7-3|TRBJ2-1
ASSLKARGLRNEQF
>TRBV18|TRBJ1-2
ASSPQGAYGYT
>TRBV12-5|TRBJ2-7
ASGLVLGQGSDEQY
>TRBV29-1|TRBJ2-2
SIAGGNTGELF
>TRBV6-5|TRBJ1-2
ASRRDSNYGYT